The rows below give T cell receptor beta chains drawn from one sample of a study of blood T cell repertoires in COVID-19. Using immunoSEQ multiplex PCR, the repertoire was profiled, and TCRdb retains in-frame clones only, with some absent. There are 45,000 to 60,000 clones in the sample; approximately 88% occur only once, and approximately 2.5% lies in the top ten. Material: peripheral blood. The receptors originated from a man over 45 with acute or convalescent COVID-19. Both conserved end residues are part of each CDR3. A D gene is named only where the DNA matches it firmly. Clone size is given for some rows only: seen once, a few or many times, or a class if the clone is expanded.

CASSQVAGQVSEQYF	TGTGCCAGCAGCCAAGTCGCGGGGCAGGTTTCCGAGCAGTACTTC	TRBV3-1/TRBV3-2	-	TRBJ2-7	-
CASSSRVRTGPNMNTEAFF	TGTGCCAGCAGTTCCCGGGTCAGGACAGGGCCTAATATGAACACTGAAGCTTTCTTT	TRBV27	TRBD1	TRBJ1-1	-
CASREQTSGQETQYF	TGTGCCAGCAGGGAGCAGACTAGCGGGCAAGAGACCCAGTACTTC	TRBV2	TRBD2	TRBJ2-5	few
CASSQGGHTEAFF	TGTGCCAGCAGCCAGGGGGGACACACTGAAGCTTTCTTT	TRBV3-1/TRBV3-2	-	TRBJ1-1	-
CASSSGEAASLNTEAFF	TGCGCCAGCAGCTCTGGAGAGGCCGCTTCCTTGAACACTGAAGCTTTCTTT	TRBV5-1	-	TRBJ1-1	-
CASSQDNAGTRETQYF	TGTGCCAGCAGCCAAGACAACGCGGGGACTAGAGAGACCCAGTACTTC	TRBV3-1/TRBV3-2	TRBD2	TRBJ2-5	-
CASSLAPPGGYTF	TGTGCCAGCAGCTTGGCCCCCCCAGGGGGCTACACCTTC	TRBV5-6	-	TRBJ1-2	-
CASSLSLMLSFTYEQYF	TGTGCCAGCAGTTTATCCCTAATGCTGAGCTTTACCTACGAGCAGTACTTC	TRBV28	-	TRBJ2-7	once
CASSSFGAAGAYGTDTQYF	TGTGCCAGCAGCTCCTTTGGGGCAGCGGGAGCTTATGGCACAGATACGCAGTATTTT	TRBV11-3	TRBD2	TRBJ2-3	-
CSAYSSGANVLTF	TGCAGCGCTTACAGCTCTGGGGCCAACGTCCTGACTTTC	TRBV29-1	-	TRBJ2-6	-
CASSLIFEPQIEAFF	TGTGCCAGCAGCTTAATCTTCGAACCACAAATTGAAGCTTTCTTT	TRBV7-2	-	TRBJ1-1	-
CASSPSGRTDTQYF	TGTGCCAGCAGCCCCTCAGGGCGCACAGATACGCAGTATTTT	TRBV7-9	-	TRBJ2-3	-
CASSASGTGEETQYF	TGTGCCAGCAGCGCTTCCGGGACAGGAGAAGAGACCCAGTACTTC	TRBV9	TRBD1	TRBJ2-5	-
CASSKEVGLSYTF	TGTGCCAGCAGTAAAGAGGTGGGGCTCAGCTACACCTTC	TRBV7-3	-	TRBJ1-2	-
CASSDRRTTGIDQPQHF	TGTGCCAGCAGTGACCGACGGACAACAGGGATCGATCAGCCCCAGCATTTT	TRBV6-4	-	TRBJ1-5	-
CASSLDGQGTNGYTF	TGTGCCAGCAGCTTAGACGGACAGGGAACAAATGGCTACACCTTC	TRBV7-2	TRBD1	TRBJ1-2	-
CASSQQGDYGYTF	TGTGCCAGCAGCCAACAGGGGGATTATGGCTACACCTTC	TRBV11-2	TRBD1	TRBJ1-2	-
CASSFEQNTYQETQYF	TGTGCCAGCAGTTTCGAACAGAACACGTACCAAGAGACCCAGTACTTC	TRBV28	-	TRBJ2-5	-
CASSHGEISFSQETQYF	TGTGCCAGCAGCCATGGAGAGATTTCTTTTAGCCAAGAGACCCAGTACTTC	TRBV2	-	TRBJ2-5	-
CASSLTATYGYTF	TGCGCCAGCAGCTTGACAGCTACCTATGGCTACACCTTC	TRBV5-1	-	TRBJ1-2	-
CASSIDRDISYNEQFF	TGTGCCAGTAGTATTGACCGGGACATCTCCTACAATGAGCAGTTCTTC	TRBV19	-	TRBJ2-1	-
CASSLNRQGFGEQYF	TGTGCCAGCAGCTTGAATCGACAGGGGTTTGGCGAGCAGTACTTC	TRBV7-9	TRBD1	TRBJ2-7	-
CASSSGQGAPTGELFF	TGTGCCAGCAGCAGTGGACAGGGGGCTCCCACCGGGGAGCTGTTTTTT	TRBV5-4	TRBD1	TRBJ2-2	-
CASSRGGSYEQYF	TGTGCCAGCAGCCGGGGGGGCTCCTACGAGCAGTACTTC	TRBV3-1/TRBV3-2	TRBD2	TRBJ2-7	-
CASSLTGNTEAFF	TGTGCCAGCAGCTTGACGGGGAACACTGAAGCTTTCTTT	TRBV7-9	-	TRBJ1-1	once
CASRDRVDAGNTIYF	TGTGCCAGCCGGGACAGGGTCGACGCCGGAAACACCATATATTTT	TRBV18	TRBD1	TRBJ1-3	-
CASSRTGMSAEAFF	TGCGCCAGCAGTCGGACAGGGATGTCCGCTGAAGCTTTCTTT	TRBV4-1	TRBD1	TRBJ1-1	-
CASSLTAGFSTDTQYF	TGTGCCAGCAGCCTAACAGCGGGATTTAGCACAGATACGCAGTATTTT	TRBV7-3	TRBD2	TRBJ2-3	-
CASTPGLDEQFF	TGTGCCAGCACCCCCGGTTTGGATGAGCAGTTCTTC	TRBV28	-	TRBJ2-1	-
CASSYSAGGTYEQYF	TGTGCCAGCAGTTACTCGGCAGGGGGAACCTACGAGCAGTACTTC	TRBV6-5	TRBD1	TRBJ2-7	-
CASSSLAGGGEQFF	TGTGCCAGCAGCTCCCTAGCGGGAGGAGGTGAGCAGTTCTTC	TRBV11-2	TRBD2	TRBJ2-1	-
CSVEDRLAVSTDTQYF	TGCAGCGTTGAAGATAGACTAGCGGTTAGCACAGATACGCAGTATTTT	TRBV29-1	TRBD2	TRBJ2-3	-